These T cell receptor beta chains were read from a single sample in a study of early T cells in non-severe SARS-CoV-2 infection. Using its own MiXCR run on the 5' RACE reads, TCRdb lists one record per CDR3 protein. The sample lists about 77,000 distinct CDR3 sequences, 12% seen once, with around 15% in the top ten. The sequencing here drew on whole blood, taken at baseline. The receptors shown here come from an adult who was a healthcare worker with PCR-confirmed SARS-CoV-2 infection or an uninfected control (not recorded which). The donor label of this sample is uncertain. CDR3s include the opening cysteine and the closing phenylalanine or tryptophan. A D gene is named only where the DNA matches it firmly. The listing skips clone size in some rows; elsewhere it reads once, few, many or a size class.

j_call,clone_size,d_call,v_call,cdr3_aa,cdr3_nt
TRBJ1-5,NA,NA,TRBV12-3/TRBV12-4,CASSNGPGQPQHF,TGTGCCAGCAGTAACGGACCTGGACAGCCCCAGCATTTT
TRBJ1-6,few,TRBD1,TRBV10-3,CAISESRGRHNSPLHF,TGTGCCATCAGTGAGTCGAGGGGGCGGCATAATTCACCCCTCCACTTT
TRBJ2-5,few,NA,TRBV7-2,CASSALRGSQETQYF,TGTGCCAGCAGCGCCCTCCGGGGCTCGCAAGAGACCCAGTACTTC
TRBJ2-1,few,TRBD1,TRBV24-1,CATSPRQGRDNEQFF,TGTGCCACCAGTCCCAGACAGGGACGGGACAATGAGCAGTTCTTC
TRBJ2-1,NA,TRBD2,TRBV4-1,CASSPAGGSNEQFF,TGCGCCAGCAGCCCAGCGGGAGGTTCAAATGAGCAGTTCTTC
TRBJ2-7,NA,TRBD2,TRBV4-3,CASSSRRLAGAYEQYF,TGCGCCAGCAGCTCGCGGAGGCTAGCGGGGGCCTACGAGCAGTACTTC
TRBJ1-2,few,NA,TRBV4-3,CASSQALGDYGYTF,TGCGCCAGCAGCCAAGCGCTGGGGGACTATGGCTACACCTTC
TRBJ2-3,NA,NA,TRBV6-6,CASDSSSEGTDTQYF,TGTGCCAGCGACTCTTCCAGCGAGGGCACAGATACGCAGTATTTT
TRBJ2-3,few,TRBD2,TRBV10-2,CASSTDISSGGAVRDTQYF,TGCGCCAGCAGTACTGATATATCTAGCGGGGGGGCGGTCCGAGATACGCAGTATTTT
TRBJ2-1,few,TRBD1,TRBV7-6,CASSFPGQESSYNEQFF,TGTGCCAGCAGCTTCCCGGGACAGGAGAGCTCCTACAATGAGCAGTTCTTC
TRBJ1-2,NA,TRBD1,TRBV29-1,CSVPQGLGYGYTF,TGCAGCGTCCCACAGGGGCTGGGCTATGGCTACACCTTC
TRBJ2-5,NA,TRBD2,TRBV19,CASQPELAVQETQYF,TGTGCCAGTCAGCCCGAGCTAGCGGTACAAGAGACCCAGTACTTC
TRBJ2-2,few,TRBD2,TRBV6-5,CASSYLAGTTGELFF,TGTGCCAGCAGTTACTTAGCGGGGACCACCGGGGAGCTGTTTTTT
TRBJ1-2,NA,NA,TRBV4-1,CASSQGTAYYGYTF,TGCGCCAGCAGCCAAGGGACAGCCTACTATGGCTACACCTTC
TRBJ2-5,few,NA,TRBV6-5,CASSERTAQETQYF,TGTGCCAGCAGTGAAAGGACAGCTCAAGAGACCCAGTACTTC
TRBJ1-1,many,NA,TRBV20-1,CSAPTGPNTEAFF,TGCAGTGCCCCTACAGGGCCGAACACTGAAGCTTTCTTT
TRBJ1-4,few,NA,TRBV29-1,CSDHEHATNEKLFF,TGCAGCGACCATGAACACGCAACTAATGAAAAACTGTTTTTT
TRBJ2-1,NA,TRBD2,TRBV5-4,CASSSIAGGVGNEQFF,TGTGCCAGCAGTTCCATAGCGGGGGGCGTTGGGAATGAGCAGTTCTTC
TRBJ2-2,NA,NA,TRBV7-6,CASSLSHTGELFF,TGTGCCAGCAGCTTGTCACACACCGGGGAGCTGTTTTTT
TRBJ2-3,NA,TRBD2,TRBV10-3,CAISDRSQRGGWDTQYF,TGTGCCATCAGCGACCGAAGTCAGCGGGGGGGCTGGGATACGCAGTATTTT
TRBJ1-2,few,NA,TRBV29-1,CSVDNGYTF,TGCAGCGTAGACAATGGCTACACCTTC
TRBJ2-1,few,TRBD2,TRBV6-6,CASSWGLERGGYNEQFF,TGTGCCAGCAGTTGGGGATTGGAGCGGGGGGGCTACAATGAGCAGTTCTTC
TRBJ2-3,few,NA,TRBV12-3/TRBV12-4,CAILVWTTDTQYF,TGTGCCATCCTGGTTTGGACCACAGATACGCAGTATTTT
TRBJ2-5,many,NA,TRBV7-2,CASSFGSGPNQETQYF,TGTGCCAGCAGCTTTGGCAGCGGACCAAACCAAGAGACCCAGTACTTC
TRBJ2-7,few,TRBD1,TRBV18,CASSRDRVQTYEQYF,TGTGCCAGCTCGCGAGACAGGGTCCAGACCTACGAGCAGTACTTC
TRBJ2-7,many,NA,TRBV9,CASSGASGTLQYF,TGTGCCAGCAGCGGCGCTTCCGGGACATTGCAGTACTTC
TRBJ2-3,NA,TRBD2,TRBV7-8,CASSLGATSGSSTDTQYF,TGTGCCAGCAGCTTAGGGGCGACTAGCGGGTCTAGCACAGATACGCAGTATTTT
TRBJ2-2,many,TRBD1,TRBV5-1,CASSLSSTGGNTGELFF,TGCGCCAGCAGCCTATCCTCAACAGGGGGAAACACCGGGGAGCTGTTTTTT
TRBJ2-3,NA,NA,TRBV2,CASTPERGGTQYF,TGTGCCAGCACTCCCGAAAGGGGTGGTACGCAGTATTTT